The present TCR beta chain was sequenced within a study of response to subunit inactivated influenza vaccine. About this clonotype itself: Its antigen is unknown.

TCRdb redid the calling of the RT-PCR reads with MiXCR, one entry per CDR3 protein. Altogether fewer than 550,000 distinct CDR3 sequences are present, approximately 24% being singletons, with the ten largest covering under 2.5%. The germline CDR1 and CDR2 sequences are LGHNA and YNFKEQ. Trimming at V came to 3 bases and at J to 2 bases, leaving 6 bases not matched to a gene. This CDR3 has 15 residues. Overall study findings and caveats: After each seasonal influenza vaccination, few new T cells are recruited, the authors suggested.

The sample in question was CD4+ T cells sorted from PBMCs, obtained about 5 days after vaccination. The chain is built from TRBV4-2 and TRBJ2-7, with 8 bases aligning to TRBD2. This clonotype was obtained from a man aged 50-60 years who received an inactivated influenza vaccine. CDR3 DNA: TGTGCCAGCAGCCAGGCGACTAGCGAACCCTACGAGCAGTACTTC. Translating gives CASSQATSEPYEQYF.